This entry lists 5 T cell receptor beta chains sequenced from one sample in a study of molecular identifiers for immune sequencing clone quantification. TCRdb passed the PCR reads through MiXCR, listing each CDR3 protein once. Of some 650,000 distinct CDR3 sequences in the sample, 15% to 20% were seen once. Specimen: naive CD8+ T cells from blood, with Jurkat cell RNA spiked in. Subset here: FACS-sorted CD8+CD4-CCR7+CD45RA+ naive T cells. The receptors originated from a human donor in good health. Some libraries in this study had Jurkat cell RNA spiked in.

This clonotype showed up many times. J is TRBJ1-4 and V is TRBV7-8; possibly TRBD1 for D (6 bases). V lost 3 bases to trimming and J lost 4 bases, with 12 bases between them. Germline V gene lookup returns CDR1 SGHVS and CDR2 FQNEAQ. This CDR3 contains 15 residues. CDR3 amino acids: CASSLDSMINEKLFF. Written as DNA, the CDR3 is TGTGCCAGCAGCTTGGACAGCATGATTAATGAAAAACTGTTTTTT.

V usage is TRBV11-2 and J usage is TRBJ2-1; 10 positions agree with TRBD1. CDR3 length equals 15 residues. V dropped 11 bases and J dropped 4; count of bases not matched to a gene: 11. Per the germline V gene, CDR1 is SGHAT and CDR2 is FQNNGV. The CDR3 is CASNEGQGLYNEQFF. The DNA of the CDR3 is TGTGCCTCGAACGAGGGACAGGGGCTGTACAATGAGCAGTTCTTC. Complete variable domain (other parts from reference TRBV11-2 and TRBJ2-1): EAGVAQSPRYKIIEKRQSVAFWCNPISGHATLYWYQQILGQGPKLLIQFQNNGVVDDSQLPKDRFSAERLKGVDSTLKIQPAKLEDSAVYLCASNEGQGLYNEQFFGPGTRLTVL.

In its sample, this clonotype was seen a few times. The V and J genes are TRBV14 and TRBJ2-7; no clear D gene. V lost 0 bases, J lost 3 bases, and 6 bases lay in between. The CDR3 consists of 13 residues. CDR1 is SGHDN and CDR2 is FVKESK in the germline V gene. The CDR3 sequence: CASSQDPYYEQYF. CDR3 coding DNA: TGTGCCAGCAGCCAAGACCCCTACTACGAGCAGTACTTC.

The chain combines TRBV27 with TRBJ2-1; the match to TRBD1 covers 9 bases. Losses at the gene ends were 4 bases for V and 10 bases for J; bases not matched to a gene: 14. The CDR3 is 16 residues long. The germline CDR1 and CDR2 sequences are MNHEY and SMNVEV (reference sequence). The CDR3 DNA sequence: TGTGCCAGCAGTTGGGCGGTTGGGACAGGGATATTCGAGCAGTTCTTC. The encoded protein is CASSWAVGTGIFEQFF.

Comment on this clonotype: The junction does not match germline at one end; this may be a read error. V gene TRBV7-9 combines with J gene TRBJ1-2; 10 bases are shared with TRBD1. CDR1 SEHNR and CDR2 FQNEAQ come from the germline V gene (reference sequence). There are 13 residues in the CDR3. The CDR3 region is CASSGTGDYGHTF. DNA of the CDR3: TGTGCCAGCTCTGGGACAGGGGACTATGGCCACACCTTC. The full variable domain, with the rest looked up from reference TRBV7-9 and TRBJ1-2, is DTGVSQNPRHKITKRGQNVTFRCDPISEHNRLYWYRQTLGQGPEFLTYFQNEAQLEKSRLLSDRFSAERPKGSFSTLEIQRTEQGDSAMYLCASSGTGDYGHTFGSGTRLTVV.